This record covers a single T cell receptor beta chain. Its binding antigen is unknown. The data are from a study of diagnostic markers for celiac disease (TCRdb year 2020). Looking up the germline V gene yields CDR1 MDHEN and CDR2 SYDVKM. From the cysteine through the phenylalanine, the CDR3 covers 14 amino acids. No DNA sequence was recorded. Sequenced on an Illumina MiSeq. After TCRdb reprocessed the reads, each CDR3 protein sequence was kept as one row, without DNA. The table kept for this sample lists approximately 8,000 distinct CDR3 sequences. Approximately 5.8% of the sample goes to the ten largest clones.

The TCR was taken from a human donor. This table probably holds off-target reads from a library built for another chain. The sequenced material came from either unsorted cells or a sorted T cell fraction (not recorded which). The chain was built from TRBV28 and TRBJ1-2. The CDR3 protein: CASTFSLPTASYTF.